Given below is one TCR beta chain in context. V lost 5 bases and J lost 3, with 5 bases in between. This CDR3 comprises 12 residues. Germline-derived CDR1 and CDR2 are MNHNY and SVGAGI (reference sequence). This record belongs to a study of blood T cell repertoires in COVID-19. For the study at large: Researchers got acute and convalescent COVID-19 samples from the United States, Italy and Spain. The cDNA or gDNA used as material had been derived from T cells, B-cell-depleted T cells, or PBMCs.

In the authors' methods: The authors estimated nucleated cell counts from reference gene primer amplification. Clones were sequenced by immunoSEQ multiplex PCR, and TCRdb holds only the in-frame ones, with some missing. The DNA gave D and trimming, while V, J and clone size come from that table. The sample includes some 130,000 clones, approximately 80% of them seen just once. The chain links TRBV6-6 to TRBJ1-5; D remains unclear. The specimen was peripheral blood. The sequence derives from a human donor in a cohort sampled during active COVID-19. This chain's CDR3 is CASSADNQPQHF. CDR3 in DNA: TGTGCCAGCAGTGCAGACAATCAGCCCCAGCATTTT.